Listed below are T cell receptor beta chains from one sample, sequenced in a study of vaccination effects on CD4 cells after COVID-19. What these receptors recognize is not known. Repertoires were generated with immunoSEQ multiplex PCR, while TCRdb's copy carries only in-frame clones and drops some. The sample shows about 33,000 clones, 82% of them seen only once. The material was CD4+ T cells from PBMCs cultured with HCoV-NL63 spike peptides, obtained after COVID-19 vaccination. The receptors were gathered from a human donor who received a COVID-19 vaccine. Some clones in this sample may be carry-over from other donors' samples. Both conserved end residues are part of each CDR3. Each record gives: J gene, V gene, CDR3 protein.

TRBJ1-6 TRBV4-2 CASSQEKASRGQGNSPLHF
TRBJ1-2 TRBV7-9 CASSRQGLHGYTF
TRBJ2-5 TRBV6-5 CASSYRGPGVETQYF
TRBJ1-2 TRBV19 CASSPRTGTNYGYTF
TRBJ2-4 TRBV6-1 CASSEISGGAGTAKNIQYF
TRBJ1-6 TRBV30 CAWRTGGASYNSPLHF
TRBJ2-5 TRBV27 CASSSLSGGVQETQYF
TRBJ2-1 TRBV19 CASSIEGGGGPHEQFF
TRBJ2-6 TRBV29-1 CSVTSDRAGANVLTF
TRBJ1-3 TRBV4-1 CASSQEILGREFGNTIYF
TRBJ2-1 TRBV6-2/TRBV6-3 CASSFGTGIIRAGGLYNEQFF
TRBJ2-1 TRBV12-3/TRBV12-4 CASSLEMSNEQFF
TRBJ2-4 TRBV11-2 CASSLPTRGKEWAKNIQYF
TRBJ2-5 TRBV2 CASSGDGGYQTQYF
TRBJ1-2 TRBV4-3 CASSQVLGPDGYTF
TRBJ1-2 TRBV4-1 CASTRWVGLDGYTF
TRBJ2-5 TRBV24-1 CATSDFLGYQETQYF
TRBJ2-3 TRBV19 CASTPGTPPSTDTQYF
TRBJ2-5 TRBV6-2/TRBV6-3 CASSRRRSQETQYF
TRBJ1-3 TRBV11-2 CASSTNRGNTIYF
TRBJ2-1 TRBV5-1 CASSLGDRERDEQFF
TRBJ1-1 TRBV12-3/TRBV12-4 CASRLDGYTEAFF
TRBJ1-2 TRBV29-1 CSVETGGRGPGYTF
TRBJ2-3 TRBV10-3 CAIDEAGKSTDTQYF
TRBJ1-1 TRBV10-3 CAISESQGRVNTEAFF
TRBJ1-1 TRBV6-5 CASSYGYGDTEAFF
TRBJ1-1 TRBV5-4 CASSGQGGTEAFF
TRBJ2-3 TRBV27 CASSPHGQGLTDTQYF
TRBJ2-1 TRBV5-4 CASSLSGTYPHEQFF
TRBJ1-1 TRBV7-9 CASSLREGTEAFF
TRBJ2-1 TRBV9 CASSVVSGSGGSSYNEQFF
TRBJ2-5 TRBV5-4 CASSWGQGGQETQYF
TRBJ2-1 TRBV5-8 CASSLEAGGGYEQFF
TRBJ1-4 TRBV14 CASRDSATNEKLFF
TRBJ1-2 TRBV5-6 CASSSPGAWGGYYGYTF
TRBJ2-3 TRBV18 CASSPALSTDTQYF
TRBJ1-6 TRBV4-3 CASSQGVGAWDSPLHF
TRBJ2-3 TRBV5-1 CASSQPGKDTQYF
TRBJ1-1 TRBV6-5 CASSYRQTLTEAFF
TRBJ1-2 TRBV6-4 CASSLGQGSYGYTF
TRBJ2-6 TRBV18 CASSPPGTVAGANVLTF
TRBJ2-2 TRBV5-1 CASSSGGAVFAGELFF
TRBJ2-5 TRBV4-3 CASSQAGQGRETQYF
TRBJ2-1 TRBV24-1 CATSASAGIGQQFF
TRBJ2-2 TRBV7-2 CASSKQGGTGELFF
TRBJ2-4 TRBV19 CASSIRGRGLAKNIQYF
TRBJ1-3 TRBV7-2 CASSLQGGITGNTIYF
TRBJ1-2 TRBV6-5 CASSYQGDGYGYTF
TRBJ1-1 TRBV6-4 CASSPGTGVNTEAFF
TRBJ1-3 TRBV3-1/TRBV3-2 CASSLRETGNTIYF
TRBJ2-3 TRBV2 CAVTRGASDTQYF
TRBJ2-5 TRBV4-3 CASSPTYDRGLETQYF
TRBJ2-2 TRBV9 CASSVASGQGGTGELFF
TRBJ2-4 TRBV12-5 CASGSPGQGNSKNIQYF